This section outlines one TCR beta chain sequence together with its context. TCRdb itself ran the 5' RACE reads through MiXCR, one entry per CDR3 protein. In the table there are around 300,000 distinct CDR3 sequences, under 15% of which are singletons. Germline V CDR1 and CDR2: MGHRA, YSYEKL. CDR3 length: 16 amino acids. Trimming cost V 4 bases and J 5 bases; bases outside gene matches: 8. This entry is derived from a study of CD8 T cells in ankylosing spondylitis. The sequence was collected from a male donor with ankylosing spondylitis or in good health (not recorded which). Sequenced sample: blood, either unsorted or a sorted T cell fraction (not recorded which). V gene TRBV4-1 combines with J gene TRBJ2-7, with TRBD2 matching over 13 bases. The CDR3 nucleotides read TGCGCCAGCAGCCCCACTAGCGGGAGGGCCTTGGACGAGCAGTACTTC. Translated, it gives CASSPTSGRALDEQYF.